The rows below give T cell receptor beta chains drawn from one sample of a study of response to subunit inactivated influenza vaccine. In TCRdb, the RT-PCR reads were re-called with MiXCR into one record per CDR3 protein. This sample carries around 480,000 distinct CDR3 sequences, 16% of them seen once, and the ten largest clones take about 3%. Sequenced here: CD4+ T cells sorted from PBMCs, sampled less than 30 months after vaccination. Receptors originate from a man aged 50 to 69 who received an inactivated influenza vaccine. Each CDR3 is given with its conserved first and last residue. Each record gives: V gene, J gene, clone size, D gene, CDR3 DNA, CDR3 protein. The D gene is left open where the match is weak. A clone size is listed for some rows: how often the clone was seen (once, few, many), or a class if it is expanded.

TRBV12-3/TRBV12-4,TRBJ1-2,NA,NA,TGTGCCAGCAGTCCAGGGGCAGCCTATGGCTACACCTTC,CASSPGAAYGYTF
TRBV5-1,TRBJ2-7,NA,TRBD2,TGCGCCAGCAGCCGGGGAGGGGCGGACCCATTCTACGAGCAGTACTTC,CASSRGGADPFYEQYF
TRBV20-1,TRBJ2-2,NA,NA,TGCAGTGCTAGAGACAGGGACAACACCGGGGAGCTGTTTTTT,CSARDRDNTGELFF
TRBV7-3,TRBJ2-5,few,TRBD1,TGTGCCAGCAGCCCCGGGACAGGGTCCCAAGAGACCCAGTACTTC,CASSPGTGSQETQYF
TRBV6-2/TRBV6-3,TRBJ2-1,many,TRBD2,TGTGCCAGCAGTTCGGGACTAGCGGGAGACTGGGAGCAGTTCTTC,CASSSGLAGDWEQFF
TRBV2,TRBJ2-2,few,NA,TGTGCCAGCAGTGTAACCGGGGCCGGGGAGCTGTTTTTT,CASSVTGAGELFF
TRBV5-1,TRBJ2-1,once,TRBD2,TGCGCCAGCAGCGTAGCGGGAGGGTCCTCCTACAATGAGCAGTTCTTC,CASSVAGGSSYNEQFF
TRBV20-1,TRBJ1-1,NA,NA,TGCAGTGCATCCCAGAACAGGGTAGGAGAAGCTTTCTTT,CSASQNRVGEAFF
TRBV5-1,TRBJ2-2,many,TRBD1,TGCGCCAGCAGGCCCCCTGGGACAGGGAACACCGGGGAGCTGTTTTTT,CASRPPGTGNTGELFF
TRBV6-2/TRBV6-3,TRBJ2-1,few,NA,TGTGCCAGCAACAACAGACCCGACTATGAGCAGTTCTTC,CASNNRPDYEQFF
TRBV4-3,TRBJ2-2,NA,TRBD1,TGCGCCAGCAGCCGGGGGACAGGGGGAAACACCGGGGAGCTGTTTTTT,CASSRGTGGNTGELFF
TRBV20-1,TRBJ2-1,NA,NA,TGCAGTGCAGTCTGGGGTGGACTGAGGAATGAGCAGTTCTTC,CSAVWGGLRNEQFF
TRBV11-2,TRBJ2-2,NA,NA,TGTGCCAGCACCTCGGGAGGGGAGCTGTTTTTT,CASTSGGELFF
TRBV5-1,TRBJ2-3,NA,NA,TGCGCCAGCAGCTCCCTCTCTCTCTCAGATACGCAGTATTTT,CASSSLSLSDTQYF
TRBV3-1,TRBJ1-2,few,NA,TGTGCCAGCAGCCAAGCGCAGGGTGTCTATGGCTACACCTTC,CASSQAQGVYGYTF
TRBV20-1,TRBJ2-2,NA,TRBD2,TGCAGTGCCTCAAGGGACTACTACACCGGGGAGCTGTTTTTT,CSASRDYYTGELFF
TRBV5-1,TRBJ2-1,few,TRBD2,TGCGCCAGCAGCTTGGCCGGTCTAGCGGGAGTCTACAATGAGCAGTTCTTC,CASSLAGLAGVYNEQFF
TRBV5-6,TRBJ2-7,NA,NA,TGTGCCAGCAGCCGTGCAGGGGTCTACGAGCAGTACTTC,CASSRAGVYEQYF
TRBV10-3,TRBJ2-1,many,NA,TGTGCCACGCAATGGACTAGCGGGACAGGGGGTGAGCAGTTCTTC,CATQWTSGTGGEQFF
TRBV7-8,TRBJ1-3,many,NA,TGTGCCAGCAGCTTAGCAGTGGACTCTGGAAACACCATATATTTT,CASSLAVDSGNTIYF
TRBV6-1,TRBJ1-1,few,TRBD1,TGTGCCAGCAGAACGACAGGGGGCATAACTGAAGCTTTCTTT,CASRTTGGITEAFF
TRBV6-1,TRBJ2-7,few,NA,TGTGCCAGCAGTACACAAATGGGGGCCCACGAGCAGTACTTC,CASSTQMGAHEQYF
TRBV6-1,TRBJ2-7,few,NA,TGTGCCAGCAGTGAAGCGGTCTACGAGCAGTACTTC,CASSEAVYEQYF
TRBV20-1,TRBJ2-3,NA,NA,TGCAGTGCTAGTTTGCCACATCTAGCAGATACGCAGTATTTT,CSASLPHLADTQYF
TRBV5-1,TRBJ2-2,few,TRBD1,TGCGCCAGCACCAGGCAGGGGGCTACGAACACCGGGGAGCTGTTTTTT,CASTRQGATNTGELFF
TRBV20-1,TRBJ2-5,NA,NA,TGCAGTGCTAGATTTGGCAGGGGCGCCCGGGAGACCCAGTACTTC,CSARFGRGARETQYF
TRBV5-1,TRBJ1-4,few,TRBD1,TGCGCCAGCAGCTTTGGAAGGGACAGGTATATTGGTGAAAAACTGTTTTTT,CASSFGRDRYIGEKLFF
TRBV20-1,TRBJ2-3,many,TRBD2,TGCAGTGCCCGGGGGGGGGATACCCTCCAGGATACGCAGTATTTT,CSARGGDTLQDTQYF
TRBV10-3,TRBJ1-1,NA,NA,TGTGCCATCAGGGAAAAGACAGGGAACACTGAAGCTTTCTTT,CAIREKTGNTEAFF
TRBV28,TRBJ1-5,few,TRBD1,TGTGCCAGTACCTCTCAACGGGACAGAGTAAGCAATCAGCCCCAGCATTTT,CASTSQRDRVSNQPQHF
TRBV4-1,TRBJ1-4,few,NA,TGCGCCAGCAGCCAAACGATCCTAAGGGAAAAACTGTTTTTT,CASSQTILREKLFF
TRBV11-2,TRBJ2-1,many,TRBD2,TGTGCCAGCAGCTTTAGCGGGAGAGGTGAGCAGTTCTTC,CASSFSGRGEQFF
TRBV7-8,TRBJ2-1,many,NA,TGTGCCAGCAGCTTAGATGCAGGTCAGGGCTTTGAGCAGTTCTTC,CASSLDAGQGFEQFF
TRBV11-3,TRBJ2-5,many,TRBD2,TGTGCCAGCAGCTCATCTAGCGGGGGTGGAGAGACCCAGTACTTC,CASSSSSGGGETQYF
TRBV5-6,TRBJ2-7,NA,NA,TGTGCCAGCAGAGTACGCTGGTCATCCTACGAGCAGTACTTC,CASRVRWSSYEQYF
TRBV5-1,TRBJ1-5,many,NA,TGCGCCAGCAGCTTGACAGGTAATAGCAATCAGCCCCAGCATTTT,CASSLTGNSNQPQHF
TRBV20-1,TRBJ2-1,NA,NA,TGCAGTGCACAAGGACGGGAGAACACCTACAATGAGCAGTTCTTC,CSAQGRENTYNEQFF
TRBV20-1,TRBJ2-7,many,TRBD1,TGCAGTGCCGACTCTCCAGGGGGTACCTACGAGCAGTACTTC,CSADSPGGTYEQYF
TRBV20-1,TRBJ2-7,NA,TRBD2,TGCAGTGATCGGGTGGCCAGCGGGGGCTCCTACGAGCAGTACTTC,CSDRVASGGSYEQYF
TRBV12-3/TRBV12-4,TRBJ1-1,many,TRBD1,TGTGCCAGCATGACAGGGTCTGAAGCTTTCTTT,CASMTGSEAFF
TRBV4-3,TRBJ1-4,NA,NA,TGCGCCAGCAGCCCGTCTACAGGTCTAAGGGAAAAACTGTTTTTT,CASSPSTGLREKLFF
TRBV20-1,TRBJ1-1,NA,NA,TGCAGTGCTAGAGCCCCCGGGTACACTGAAGCTTTCTTT,CSARAPGYTEAFF
TRBV24-1,TRBJ2-1,NA,TRBD2,TGTGCCACCAGTGATTTGGTAGCGGGGTACAATGAGCAGTTCTTC,CATSDLVAGYNEQFF
TRBV5-1,TRBJ2-3,NA,TRBD1,TGCGCCAGCAGCACGGGACAGGGGATGAATACGCAGTATTTT,CASSTGQGMNTQYF
TRBV29-1,TRBJ1-1,NA,NA,TGCAGCGTTGAAGGGGCCATTGACACTGAAGCTTTCTTT,CSVEGAIDTEAFF
TRBV12-3/TRBV12-4,TRBJ2-1,many,NA,TGTGCCAGCAGTTTAATGAGGGGGGAGCAGTTCTTC,CASSLMRGEQFF
TRBV7-2,TRBJ2-3,many,NA,TGTGCCAGCAGCCCCATGAAGAGCACAGATACGCAGTATTTT,CASSPMKSTDTQYF
TRBV24-1,TRBJ2-3,NA,TRBD2,TGTGCCACCAGTGAGACGGGACTAGCGGGAGCAGTAGATACGCAGTATTTT,CATSETGLAGAVDTQYF
TRBV5-1,TRBJ2-2,NA,NA,TGCGCCAGCATGATGGGGGCCGGCACCGGGGAGCTGTTTTTT,CASMMGAGTGELFF
TRBV27,TRBJ1-6,few,NA,TGTGCCAGCAGGACGAACAGGGTGGCCTATAATTCACCCCTCCACTTT,CASRTNRVAYNSPLHF
TRBV12-3/TRBV12-4,TRBJ2-7,NA,TRBD1,TGTGCCAGCAGACCGGGACAGGGAAACGAGCAGTACTTC,CASRPGQGNEQYF
TRBV12-3/TRBV12-4,TRBJ1-5,NA,TRBD1,TGTGCCAGCAGGCGCGGGACAGAGGATAATCAGCCCCAGCATTTT,CASRRGTEDNQPQHF
TRBV7-2,TRBJ2-7,few,NA,TGTGCCAGCAGCTTAGGCGTCACTCCCCCCGGCTACGAGCAGTACTTC,CASSLGVTPPGYEQYF
TRBV10-3,TRBJ1-2,many,NA,TGTGCCACAAGCCAACCGGGCTATGGCTACACCTTC,CATSQPGYGYTF
TRBV6-2/TRBV6-3,TRBJ2-7,few,TRBD2,TGTGCCAGCAGTTACTTGGCTAGCGGAGCCTACGAGCAGTACTTC,CASSYLASGAYEQYF
TRBV14,TRBJ1-1,NA,NA,TGTGCCAGCAGCCATTCAGGGTGGGGAAACACTGAAGCTTTCTTT,CASSHSGWGNTEAFF
TRBV6-2/TRBV6-3,TRBJ2-5,few,TRBD2,TGTGCCACCGTCCCCGGGGGGAAAAGGGAGACCCAGTACTTC,CATVPGGKRETQYF